A single sample gave rise to the 8 T cell receptor beta chains below, sequenced in a study of blood T cell repertoires in COVID-19. Produced via immunoSEQ multiplex PCR; TCRdb's table is partial and in-frame only. This table has more than 70,000 clones, 80% to 95% appearing once. The sequencing sample was made of peripheral blood. The receptors derive from a woman between 50 and 59 years old in a cohort sampled during active COVID-19.

The chain joins TRBV3-1 (or the pseudogene TRBV3-2) to TRBJ2-3; 11 bases are shared with TRBD2. This CDR3 has 17 residues. V was pared by 1 base and J by 5 bases, with 8 bases of the junction left unmatched. Germline V CDR1 and CDR2: LGHDT, YNNKEL (reference sequence). CDR3 amino acids: CASSQGLAGGWGDTQYF. CDR3 nucleotides: TGTGCCAGCAGCCAAGGTCTAGCGGGGGGCTGGGGAGATACGCAGTATTTT.

The rearrangement uses TRBV7-9 and TRBJ1-2; 9 positions agree with TRBD1. The germline V gene encodes CDR1 SEHNR and CDR2 FQNEAQ (reference sequence). This CDR3 spans 15 amino acids. The V segment lost 5 bases and the J segment 7 bases; nucleotides outside the gene matches: 11. In nucleotides, the CDR3 is TGTGCCAGCAGCCACACAGGGGGCTCAGATCGTGGCTACACCTTC. Its protein product is CASSHTGGSDRGYTF.

The chain employs TRBV28 and TRBJ1-3; the D is unclear. Trimming shortened V by 5 bases and J by 8 bases, and 19 bases separated the two germline ends. The germline V gene has CDR1 MDHEN and CDR2 SYDVKM. The CDR3 spans 15 residues. The CDR3 spells CASSLGGGSWDTIYF. CDR3 DNA sequence: TGTGCCAGCAGTCTAGGAGGCGGGAGTTGGGACACCATATATTTT.

The chain links TRBV18 to TRBJ2-5; D remains ambiguous. This CDR3 is built from 14 residues. The germline CDR1 and CDR2 sequences are KGHSH and LQKENI. V was trimmed by 4 bases and J by 2 bases, leaving 11 bases between them. CDR3 DNA: TGTGCCAGCTCACTTAACCCAGTTCAAGAGACCCAGTACTTC. Translated, it gives CASSLNPVQETQYF.

This clone has only a few counts. J is TRBJ1-2 and V is TRBV27; D is perhaps TRBD1 (6 bases). V lost 2 bases and J 5 bases, leaving 9 bases between the germline ends. Germline-derived CDR1 and CDR2 are MNHEY and SMNVEV (reference sequence). The CDR3 contains 13 residues. The chain's CDR3 is CASSLGRGYGYTF. The CDR3 nucleotides are TGTGCCAGCAGTTTAGGCAGGGGTTATGGCTACACCTTC.

This clone was detected a few times. The chain joins TRBV5-1 to TRBJ2-7; 8 bases map to TRBD1. V was pared by 2 bases and J by 2 bases, with 3 bases of the junction left unmatched. Germline loops: CDR1 SGHRS, CDR2 YFSETQ. The CDR3 has 14 amino acids. This CDR3 is CASSFGQGPYEQYF. CDR3 nucleotides: TGCGCCAGCAGCTTCGGACAGGGACCCTACGAGCAGTACTTC. Complete variable domain (other parts from reference TRBV5-1 and TRBJ2-7): KAGVTQTPRYLIKTRGQQVTLSCSPISGHRSVSWYQQTPGQGLQFLFEYFSETQRNKGNFPGRFSGRQFSNSRSEMNVSTLELGDSALYLCASSFGQGPYEQYFGPGTRLTVT.

The chain combines TRBV30 with TRBJ2-7; D may be TRBD1 (6 bases). V was clipped by 2 bases and J by 6 bases, with 11 bases between them. In germline, CDR1 is GTSNPN, CDR2 SVGIG (reference sequence). CDR3 size: 12 residues. For the CDR3, the DNA is TGTGCCTGGAGTAGGGGGTCGCGCGAGCAGTACTTC. Protein sequence: CAWSRGSREQYF.

The sample holds a few counts of this clone. The chain combines TRBV4-1 with TRBJ1-6; D perhaps matches TRBD1 (6 bases). The CDR3 spans 20 residues. V was clipped by 3 bases and J by 6 bases, with 27 bases between them. In germline, CDR1 is MGHRA, CDR2 YSYEKL. The DNA of the CDR3 is TGCGCCAGCAGCCACCCGCGAGGGGGTGCAACCCCTGCAAGTAATTCACCCCTCCACTTT. It translates to CASSHPRGGATPASNSPLHF.